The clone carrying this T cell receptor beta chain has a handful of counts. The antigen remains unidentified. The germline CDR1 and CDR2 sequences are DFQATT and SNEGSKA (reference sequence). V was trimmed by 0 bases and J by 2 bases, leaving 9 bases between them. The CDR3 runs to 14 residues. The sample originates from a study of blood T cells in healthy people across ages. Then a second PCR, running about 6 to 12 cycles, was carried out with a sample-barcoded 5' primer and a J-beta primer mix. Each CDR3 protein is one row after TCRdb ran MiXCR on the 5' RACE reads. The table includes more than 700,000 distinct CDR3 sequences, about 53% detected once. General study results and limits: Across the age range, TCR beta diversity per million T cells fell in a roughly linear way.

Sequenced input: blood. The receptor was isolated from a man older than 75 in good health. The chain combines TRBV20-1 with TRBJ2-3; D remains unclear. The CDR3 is CSARDPLNTDTQYF. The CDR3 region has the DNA TGCAGTGCTAGAGATCCGCTAAACACAGATACGCAGTATTTT.